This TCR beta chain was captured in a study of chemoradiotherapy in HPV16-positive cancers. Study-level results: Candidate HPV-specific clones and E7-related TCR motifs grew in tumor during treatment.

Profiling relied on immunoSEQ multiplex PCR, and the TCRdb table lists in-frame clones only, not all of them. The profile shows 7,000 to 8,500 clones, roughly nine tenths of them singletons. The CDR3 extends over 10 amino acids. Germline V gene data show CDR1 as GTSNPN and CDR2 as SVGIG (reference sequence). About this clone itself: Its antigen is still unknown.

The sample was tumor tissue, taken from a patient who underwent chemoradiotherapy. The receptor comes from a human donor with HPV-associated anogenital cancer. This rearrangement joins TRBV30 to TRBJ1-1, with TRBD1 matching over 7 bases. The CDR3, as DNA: TGTGCTGCAGGGGGACCTGAAGCTTTCTTT. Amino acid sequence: CAAGGPEAFF.